The next 23 T cell receptor beta chains were all read from a single sample in a study of cytomegalovirus exposure and HLA in healthy donors. Both 60 Vbeta primers and 13 Jbeta primers went into the PCR. Clones were sequenced by immunoSEQ multiplex PCR, and TCRdb holds only the in-frame ones, with some missing. The sample lists 220,000 or so clones, 79% occurring once. Material for sequencing was PBMCs. These TCRs come from a man aged 45-65 years in good health and CMV-seronegative.

This chain joins TRBV11-2 and TRBJ2-2, with a weak D call TRBD2 (6 bases). Trimming left V 4 bases short and J 1 base short, with 10 bases between. The CDR3 has 15 residues. CDR1 SGHAT and CDR2 FQNNGV come from the germline V gene. The CDR3: CASSSSGVNTGELFF. CDR3 bases: TGTGCCAGCAGCTCCTCGGGAGTGAACACCGGGGAGCTGTTTTTT.

The rearrangement joins TRBV30 to TRBJ1-2, with 8 bases aligning to TRBD1. This CDR3 region has 14 residues. Germline loops: CDR1 GTSNPN, CDR2 SVGIG (reference sequence). After removal of 3 bases from V and 8 bases from J, the junction contained 11 bases not matched to a gene. The CDR3 region is CAWSRGQGATGYTF. CDR3 bases: TGTGCCTGGAGCAGGGGGCAGGGGGCGACCGGCTACACCTTC.

This sequence joins TRBV14 and TRBJ1-2, with D possibly TRBD1 on 6 matching bases. The CDR3 contains 14 residues. Germline V lookup: CDR1 SGHDN, CDR2 FVKESK. V dropped 0 bases and J dropped 8 bases, with 13 bases sitting between them. The CDR3 reads CASSQDLTGYGYTF. The CDR3 DNA reads TGTGCCAGCAGCCAAGATCTCACAGGGTACGGCTACACCTTC. The variable domain in full, completed from reference TRBV14 and TRBJ1-2, reads EAGVTQFPSHSVIEKGQTVTLRCDPISGHDNLYWYRRVMGKEIKFLLHFVKESKQDESGMPNNRFLAERTGGTYSTLKVQPAELEDSGVYFCASSQDLTGYGYTFGSGTRLTVV.

CDR3 nucleotide sequence: TGTGCCAGCAGGTGGACAGGGGGCAACTATGGCTACACCTTC. It specifies CASRWTGGNYGYTF. The rearrangement links TRBV28 to TRBJ1-2; 11 positions agree with TRBD1. V trimming: 6 bases; J trimming: 2 bases; junction bases outside the gene matches: 2. Germline values: CDR1 MDHEN, CDR2 SYDVKM. This CDR3 comprises 14 residues.

The V gene is TRBV29-1, the J gene TRBJ2-1; 9 positions match TRBD2. Looked up from germline, CDR1 is SQVTM and CDR2 is ANQGSEA. The CDR3 has 14 amino acids. V lost 0 bases to trimming and J lost 8 bases; unmatched junction nucleotides: 5. The CDR3, as DNA: TGCAGCGTTGAAGATGGGGGCGGGAGGGATGAGCAGTTCTTC. It yields the protein CSVEDGGGRDEQFF.

This chain joins TRBV2 and TRBJ2-2; D might be TRBD2 (5 bases). Germline V gene data show CDR1 as SNHLY and CDR2 as FYNNEI. The CDR3 runs to 12 residues. Trimming stripped 7 bases from V and 4 bases from J, with 7 bases between. CDR3 nucleotides: TGTGCCAGCAAGGCGGGCACCGGGGAGCTGTTTTTT. It specifies CASKAGTGELFF.

This clone came up once. This chain connects TRBV7-8 to TRBJ1-1; tentative D call: TRBD1 (6 bases). Germline assignment: CDR1 SGHVS and CDR2 FQNEAQ. The CDR3 has 13 residues. Trimming took 0 bases from V and 11 from J, leaving 13 bases between them. CDR3 in DNA: TGTGCCAGCAGCTTAGCGCCGGGCAGGGGTGCTTTCTTT. It yields the protein CASSLAPGRGAFF.

The rearrangement joins TRBV6-6 to TRBJ1-5; a possible D gene is TRBD1 (5 bases). The V gene lost 5 bases and the J gene lost 9 bases, with 17 bases spanning the gap. This CDR3 has 14 amino acids. CDR1 MNHNY and CDR2 SVGAGI come from the germline V gene (reference sequence). CDR3 residues: CASSPQEPRRPQHF. The CDR3 bases are TGTGCCAGCAGTCCACAGGAACCTCGGCGGCCCCAGCATTTT.

The CDR3 protein is CASSSKGNDRGRSDTQYF. CDR3 DNA: TGTGCCAGCAGCTCAAAGGGAAATGACAGGGGGCGGTCAGATACGCAGTATTTT. The chain uses TRBV5-5 and TRBJ2-3; 10 nucleotides align to TRBD1. J lost 4 bases, V lost 3 bases, and 14 bases had no gene match. The CDR3 runs 18 residues. From germline, CDR1 is SGHKS and CDR2 YYEKEE (reference sequence). Drawing the rest from reference TRBV5-5 and TRBJ2-3, the complete variable domain is DAGVTQSPTHLIKTRGQQVTLRCSPISGHKSVSWYQQVLGQGPQFIFQYYEKEERGRGNFPDRFSARQFPNYSSELNVNALLLGDSALYLCASSSKGNDRGRSDTQYFGPGTRLTVL.

The rearrangement joins TRBV7-9 to TRBJ1-2; 7 bases line up with TRBD1. Unmatched junction bases numbered 5, after V lost 0 bases and J lost 4 bases. Per germline, CDR1 SEHNR and CDR2 FQNEAQ (reference sequence). This CDR3 comprises 15 residues. The CDR3 DNA reads TGTGCCAGCAGCTTAGCTACAGGGGTCGGCTATGGCTACACCTTC. Its protein product is CASSLATGVGYGYTF.

CDR3 bases: TGTGCCAGCAGCGTAGCTGACAGGCTTAGCTCTGGAAACACCATATATTTT. Its protein product is CASSVADRLSSGNTIYF. This sequence joins TRBV9 and TRBJ1-3; a possible D gene is TRBD1 (6 bases). Germline loops: CDR1 SGDLS, CDR2 YYNGEE. The CDR3 extends over 17 amino acids. Trimming left V 0 bases short and J 0 bases short, with 13 bases between. Drawing the rest from reference TRBV9 and TRBJ1-3, the complete variable domain is DSGVTQTPKHLITATGQRVTLRCSPRSGDLSVYWYQQSLDQGLQFLIQYYNGEERAKGNILERFSAQQFPDLHSELNLSSLELGDSALYFCASSVADRLSSGNTIYFGEGSWLTVV.

The rearrangement joins TRBV5-1 to TRBJ2-7, with 7 bases fitting TRBD2. V shed 4 bases and J 6 bases; nucleotides not matched to a gene: 13. The CDR3 spans 15 residues. CDR1 is SGHRS and CDR2 is YFSETQ in the germline V gene. CDR3 coding DNA: TGCGCCAGCAGCCGGCTCGGGGCGGGAGAGGGCGAGCAGTACTTC. Translated: CASSRLGAGEGEQYF. The full variable domain, its missing parts supplied by reference TRBV5-1 and TRBJ2-7, is KAGVTQTPRYLIKTRGQQVTLSCSPISGHRSVSWYQQTPGQGLQFLFEYFSETQRNKGNFPGRFSGRQFSNSRSEMNVSTLELGDSALYLCASSRLGAGEGEQYFGPGTRLTVT.

This sequence joins TRBV9 and TRBJ2-5, with 9 bases identical to TRBD1. The V gene end was trimmed by 4 bases and the J gene end by 4 bases; junction bases not matched to a gene: 5. The CDR3 covers 14 residues. Germline CDR1 is SGDLS and CDR2 is YYNGEE. CDR3 sequence reads: CASSQTGGGETQYF. As DNA, the CDR3 is TGTGCCAGCAGCCAAACAGGGGGCGGAGAGACCCAGTACTTC.

The rearrangement joins TRBV25-1 to TRBJ2-7; perhaps TRBD1 as D (5 bases). Between the trimmed V and J ends, which lost 4 bases and 0 bases, there was a span of 10 bases. The germline gives CDR1 MGHDK, CDR2 SYGVNS. There are 14 residues in the CDR3. CDR3 nucleotides: TGTGCCAGCAGTGGGCACAGGAGCTCCTACGAGCAGTACTTC. It yields the protein CASSGHRSSYEQYF.

The rearrangement joins TRBV18 to TRBJ2-7, with 9 bases that match TRBD2. Germline V gene sequence: CDR1 KGHSH, CDR2 LQKENI. After removal of 0 bases from V and 3 bases from J, the junction contained 3 bases not matched to a gene. There are 15 residues in the CDR3. Here the CDR3 DNA reads TGTGCCAGCTCACCACCGATTAGCGGGGGCTACGAGCAGTACTTC. It is translated as CASSPPISGGYEQYF. The complete variable domain, with remaining parts taken from reference TRBV18 and TRBJ2-7, reads NAGVMQNPRHLVRRRGQEARLRCSPMKGHSHVYWYRQLPEEGLKFMVYLQKENIIDESGMPKERFSAEFPKEGPSILRIQQVVRGDSAAYFCASSPPISGGYEQYFGPGTRLTVT.

This sequence joins TRBV5-6 and TRBJ2-5, with 7 positions matching TRBD2. The J call is doubtful: the DNA matches TRBJ2-7 better. The length of the CDR3 is 17 residues. From germline, CDR1 is SGHDT and CDR2 YYEEEE. The CDR3 DNA reads as TGTGCCAGCAGCTTGGGGGGTAGCGGGCGGTATGCCTACGAGCAGTACTTC. Amino acid sequence: CASSLGGSGRYAYEQYF.

The V call is TRBV10-1, the J call TRBJ2-7, with 8 nucleotides matching TRBD2. With 5 bases clipped from V and 3 bases from J, the junction kept 9 bases outside the gene matches. CDR1 is WNHNN, CDR2 SYGVQD, per germline (reference sequence). This CDR3 is built from 15 residues. Here the CDR3 reads CASSFLLAAFYEQYF. The CDR3 DNA is TGCGCCAGCAGTTTCTTACTAGCGGCCTTCTACGAGCAGTACTTC.

The V gene is TRBV6-5, the J gene TRBJ2-7; D gene unclear. Per germline, CDR1 MNHEY and CDR2 SVGAGI. V was shortened by 0 bases and J by 0 bases, with 12 bases between the two germline ends. The CDR3 loop spans 16 amino acids. The CDR3 is CASSYSTSALSYEQYF. Written as DNA, the CDR3 is TGTGCCAGCAGTTACTCGACCAGCGCTCTCTCCTACGAGCAGTACTTC.

The chain couples TRBV10-1 to TRBJ2-4; a possible D gene is TRBD1 (6 bases). The CDR3 runs to 14 residues. Trimming stripped 5 bases from V and 7 bases from J, with 15 bases between. CDR1 is WNHNN, CDR2 SYGVQD, per germline (reference sequence). CDR3 sequence: CASSPRDKPNIQYF. CDR3 in DNA: TGCGCCAGCAGTCCCCGGGACAAACCCAACATTCAGTACTTC.

The CDR3: CASSPAPGSGELFF. For the CDR3, the DNA is TGTGCCAGCAGCCCTGCGCCAGGGTCCGGGGAGCTGTTTTTT. The chain joins TRBV7-3 to TRBJ2-2; possibly TRBD1 for D (5 bases). In germline, CDR1 is SGHTA, CDR2 FQGTGA. This CDR3 region has 14 residues. V was cut by 5 bases and J by 6 bases, with 13 bases left in between.

This chain uses TRBV5-1 with TRBJ2-7, with TRBD2 as a possible D gene (5 bases). The CDR3 runs to 13 residues. Per the germline V gene, CDR1 is SGHRS and CDR2 is YFSETQ. Trimming removed 3 bases at V and 7 bases at J, with 14 bases between. CDR3 sequence reads: CASSSTFTGEQYF. CDR3 DNA: TGCGCCAGCAGCTCCACCTTCACGGGGGAGCAGTACTTC. Complete variable domain (other parts from reference TRBV5-1 and TRBJ2-7): KAGVTQTPRYLIKTRGQQVTLSCSPISGHRSVSWYQQTPGQGLQFLFEYFSETQRNKGNFPGRFSGRQFSNSRSEMNVSTLELGDSALYLCASSSTFTGEQYFGPGTRLTVT.

V usage is TRBV29-1 and J usage is TRBJ1-5; 8 bases map to TRBD1. Germline CDR1 SQVTM, CDR2 ANQGSEA. J was trimmed by 3 bases and V by 5 bases; bases with no gene match: 12. The CDR3 covers 16 residues. The DNA for the CDR3 is TGCAGCGTTATCGCCAGGGGGCAGCGAGACAATCAGCCCCAGCATTTT. Protein: CSVIARGQRDNQPQHF. Drawing the rest from reference TRBV29-1 and TRBJ1-5, the complete variable domain is SAVISQKPSRDICQRGTSLTIQCQVDSQVTMMFWYRQQPGQSLTLIATANQGSEATYESGFVIDKFPISRPNLTFSTLTVSNMSPEDSSIYLCSVIARGQRDNQPQHFGDGTRLSIL.

The V gene is TRBV5-6, the J gene TRBJ1-1; 7 bases line up with TRBD1. V dropped 3 bases and J dropped 4; count of bases not matched to a gene: 3. The germline gives CDR1 SGHDT, CDR2 YYEEEE. This CDR3 is built from 13 residues. As DNA, the CDR3 is TGTGCCAGCAGCTCCAGGGGGACCACTGAAGCTTTCTTT. Encoded protein: CASSSRGTTEAFF.